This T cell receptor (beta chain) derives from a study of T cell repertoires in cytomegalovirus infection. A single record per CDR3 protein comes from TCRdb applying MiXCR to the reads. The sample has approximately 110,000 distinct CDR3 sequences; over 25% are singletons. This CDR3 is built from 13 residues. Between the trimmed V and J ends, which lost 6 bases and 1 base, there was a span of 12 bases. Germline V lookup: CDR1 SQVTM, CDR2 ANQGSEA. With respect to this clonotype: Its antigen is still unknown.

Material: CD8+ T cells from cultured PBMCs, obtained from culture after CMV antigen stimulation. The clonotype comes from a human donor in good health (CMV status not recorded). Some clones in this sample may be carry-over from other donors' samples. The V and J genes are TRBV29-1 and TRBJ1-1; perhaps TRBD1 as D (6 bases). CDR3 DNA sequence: TGCAGCGTAACCGGACAGCAGAACACTGAAGCTTTCTTT. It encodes CSVTGQQNTEAFF.